This T cell receptor beta chain was profiled in a study of regulatory T cells in long-lasting Graves disease. With iRepertoire HTBI primers and Arm-PCR of CDR3 regions, TCR beta libraries were built. TCRdb used MiXCR to reprocess the multiplex PCR reads, holding one entry per CDR3 protein. Among 700,000 or so distinct CDR3 sequences listed, 25% to 35% were seen once. Time point indicated: persistent/refractory GD, antithyroid drugs over 5 years with positive TRAb. Preparation of the TCR library used RNA extracted from PBMCs. This clonotype was counted a few times. The CDR3 is 16 amino acids. The V and J ends lost 3 bases and 5 bases respectively, with 16 bases between them.

Sequences were derived from peripheral blood mononuclear cells (PBMCs), sampled when the disease was refractory, from a patient treated with antithyroid drugs. This TCR was recovered from a female donor with Graves disease. V and J are TRBV12-3 or TRBV12-4 and TRBJ1-4, with unresolved D. Here the CDR3 reads CASSFWPQRPNEKLFF. The CDR3 DNA is TGTGCCAGCAGTTTCTGGCCCCAAAGGCCCAATGAAAAACTGTTTTTT.